This T cell receptor beta chain was found in a study of blood T cell repertoires in COVID-19. TCRdb's copy holds only in-frame clones and misses some; the assay was immunoSEQ multiplex PCR. The sample records about 220,000 clones, approximately 89% being singletons. Trimming removed 3 bases from V and 0 bases from J, with 9 bases in between. The CDR3 spans 16 residues. Germline-derived CDR1 and CDR2 are MNHNS and SASEGT. The cohort comprised adults aged 18 to 89 years residing in about 25 US areas. The sequenced material came from PBMCs or T cells enriched from blood (not recorded which). The TCR comes from a woman between 40 and 55 years old with acute COVID-19. V usage is TRBV6-1 and J usage is TRBJ2-6; D is ambiguous. This CDR3 is CASSDPTNSGANVLTF. The CDR3 DNA reads TGTGCCAGCAGTGATCCCACAAACTCTGGGGCCAACGTCCTGACTTTC.